One and the same sample provided the 11 T cell receptor beta chains below, sequenced in a study of Graves' ophthalmopathy and Graves' hyperthyroidism. RNA transcripts were the template, and TCR beta CDR3 regions were amplified from them. RT-PCR in the first round used HTBI primers; a second-round multiplex PCR followed. Each CDR3 protein gets one entry after TCRdb re-called the multiplex PCR reads with MiXCR. The sample holds 360,000 or so distinct CDR3 sequences; approximately 16% are singletons and the top ten take roughly 1.6%. The sequencing input was peripheral blood. The receptors stem from a woman aged 18-29 years with Graves' ophthalmopathy.

Ten or more counts support this clonotype. This chain connects TRBV6-5 to TRBJ2-5, with no clear D. CDR1 and CDR2 from the germline V gene are MNHEY and SVGAGI. This CDR3 has 15 amino acids. Trimming took 8 bases from V and 4 from J, leaving 20 bases between them. CDR3 coding DNA: TGTGCCAGCTGGCCCCGGGCAGCAAACAGAGAGACCCAGTACTTC. Translating it yields CASWPRAANRETQYF.

This clonotype was detected many times. The chain joins TRBV12-3 or TRBV12-4 to TRBJ2-7, with D possibly being TRBD1 (5 bases). The CDR3 consists of 13 residues. The germline V and J ends were trimmed by 7 bases and 1 base, with 11 bases remaining between them. Here the CDR3 DNA reads TGTGCCAGCAACTTAAAGGGGTCCTACGAGCAGTACTTC. The encoded protein is CASNLKGSYEQYF.

This clonotype was recorded at least ten times. This rearrangement joins TRBV28 to TRBJ1-2; D remains unclear. The CDR3 totals 13 residues. V lost 3 bases and J 1 base, leaving 6 bases between the germline ends. Germline CDR1 and CDR2: MDHEN and SYDVKM. The CDR3 DNA reads as TGTGCCAGCAGTTTCGAAAGTAACTATGGCTACACCTTC. This codes for CASSFESNYGYTF.

This clonotype occurred many times. V and J are TRBV24-1 and TRBJ2-1; 11 bases match TRBD2. Trimming took 0 bases from V and 7 from J; bases not matched to a gene: 7. Per germline, CDR1 KGHDR and CDR2 SFDVKD. The CDR3 loop spans 17 amino acids. The CDR3 DNA is TGTGCCACCAGTGATTTGGGAGGGACTAGCGGAAGAAATGAGCAGTTCTTC. Its protein product is CATSDLGGTSGRNEQFF.

The CDR3 spells CASSPNVKGEQYF. Written as DNA, the CDR3 is TGTGCCAGCAGTCCTAATGTAAAGGGCGAGCAGTACTTC. The chain has TRBV12-3 or TRBV12-4 and TRBJ2-7; D is undetermined. This CDR3 has 13 residues. V was clipped by 5 bases and J by 6 bases, with 14 bases between them.

This clonotype was seen ten or more times. V usage is TRBV7-9 and J usage is TRBJ2-7, with a possible D match to TRBD1 (5 bases). This CDR3 is built from 17 residues. Germline CDR1 is SEHNR and CDR2 is FQNEAQ (reference sequence). V lost 0 bases to trimming and J lost 1 base, with 16 bases between them. CDR3 DNA: TGTGCCAGCAGCTTAGCGTTGCAGGGTGACCTTTCCTACGAGCAGTACTTC. It codes for CASSLALQGDLSYEQYF. The whole variable domain, filled in from reference TRBV7-9 and TRBJ2-7, reads DTGVSQNPRHKITKRGQNVTFRCDPISEHNRLYWYRQTLGQGPEFLTYFQNEAQLEKSRLLSDRFSAERPKGSFSTLEIQRTEQGDSAMYLCASSLALQGDLSYEQYFGPGTRLTVT.

There are many counts of this clonotype. The rearrangement uses TRBV15 and TRBJ2-5; TRBD2 is a possible D gene (5 bases). Trimming removed 5 bases at V and 4 bases at J, with 17 bases between. Germline-derived CDR1 and CDR2 are LNHNV and YYDKDF (reference sequence). The CDR3 runs to 15 residues. CDR3 amino acids: CATSRPTGGGETQYF. The DNA for the CDR3 is TGTGCCACCAGCCGGCCCACCGGAGGAGGAGAGACCCAGTACTTC.

The chain uses TRBV28 and TRBJ1-1; D unclear. V dropped 6 bases and J dropped 1 base, with 12 bases sitting between them. Germline CDR1 MDHEN, CDR2 SYDVKM. The CDR3 is 14 amino acids. CDR3 DNA: TGTGCCAGCAGAATATTGAACCGGAACACTGAAGCTTTCTTT. Translated: CASRILNRNTEAFF.

On this clonotype itself: This may be a read error, as it is one base from a much larger clone. This chain connects TRBV11-1 to TRBJ2-7, with D perhaps matching TRBD1 (5 bases). Germline loops: CDR1 SGHAT, CDR2 FQDESV (reference sequence). Trimming left V 6 bases short and J 6 bases short, with 9 bases between. The CDR3 runs to 11 residues. CDR3 protein: CASSGASEQYF. The CDR3 nucleotides are TGTGCCAGCAGTGGGGCGTCCGAGCAGTACTTC.

In this sample, this clonotype turned up many times. This chain uses TRBV6-5 with TRBJ1-5; 8 bases line up with TRBD1. This CDR3 has 14 amino acids. Germline CDR1 MNHEY, CDR2 SVGAGI. V was clipped by 3 bases and J by 7 bases; unmatched bases: 5. The CDR3 region is CASSYSGGGQPQHF. In DNA form, the CDR3 reads TGTGCCAGCAGTTATTCAGGGGGCGGGCAGCCCCAGCATTTT.

At least ten counts were recorded for this clonotype. This sequence joins TRBV28 and TRBJ2-7; tentatively, D is TRBD1 or TRBD2 (5 bases each). Germline V gene data show CDR1 as MDHEN and CDR2 as SYDVKM. The V end was cut by 6 bases, the J end by 0 bases, with 15 bases between. The CDR3 runs to 15 residues. The CDR3 region is CASSPLGESSYEQYF. The CDR3 coding sequence is TGTGCCAGCAGCCCTCTGGGGGAGAGCTCCTACGAGCAGTACTTC. The variable domain in full, with the rest retrieved from reference TRBV28 and TRBJ2-7, is DVKVTQSSRYLVKRTGEKVFLECVQDMDHENMFWYRQDPGLGLRLIYFSYDVKMKEKGDIPEGYSVSREKKERFSLILESASTNQTSMYLCASSPLGESSYEQYFGPGTRLTVT.